This T cell receptor beta chain was recovered during a study of early T cells in non-severe SARS-CoV-2 infection. On the study more broadly: The authors sequenced bulk RNA from unsorted whole blood, leaving chains unpaired.

This clonotype came up many times. Its antigen is currently unknown. CDR1 is SGHVS, CDR2 FQNEAQ, per germline. Trimming at V came to 1 base and at J to 5 bases, leaving 5 bases not matched to a gene. The CDR3 has 15 amino acids. Separate cDNA molecules each had unique molecular identifiers attached to them. TCRdb redid the calling of the 5' RACE reads with MiXCR, one entry per CDR3 protein. The table has some 61,000 distinct CDR3 sequences, about 10% seen once; the top ten hold roughly 4.7%. Study results and caveats: VDJdb matches were skewed toward anti-spike CD8 T cell responses.

Sequenced material: whole blood. The chain is built from TRBV7-8 and TRBJ1-2; TRBD1 aligns across 9 bases. The clonotype was recovered from an adult who was a healthcare worker with PCR-confirmed SARS-CoV-2 infection or an uninfected control (not recorded which). DNA for the CDR3: TGTGCCAGCAGCTTAGTAGGACAGGGGATTTATGGCTACACCTTC. Its translation: CASSLVGQGIYGYTF.